The subject of this entry is one TCR beta chain. This table comes from immunoSEQ multiplex PCR, and its TCRdb copy is limited to in-frame clones, with some not included. The sample carries roughly 200,000 clones, 80% to 90% recorded once. Germline-derived CDR1 and CDR2 are MNHEY and SMNVEV (reference sequence). CDR3 length equals 13 residues. The junction had 2 bases not matched to a gene; V was cut back by 2 bases and J by 6 bases. This sample was taken from a study of blood T cell repertoires in COVID-19. Study background: Samples taken during acute and convalescent COVID-19 were collected in the United States, Italy and Spain.

The material sequenced was PBMCs or T cells enriched from blood (not recorded which). V is TRBV27 and J is TRBJ1-2; 8 bases line up with TRBD1. The origin of this receptor is a man younger than 40 who had recovered from COVID-19. CDR3 in DNA: TGTGCCAGCAGTTTAGGACAGGGTAATGGCTACACCTTC. It translates to CASSLGQGNGYTF.